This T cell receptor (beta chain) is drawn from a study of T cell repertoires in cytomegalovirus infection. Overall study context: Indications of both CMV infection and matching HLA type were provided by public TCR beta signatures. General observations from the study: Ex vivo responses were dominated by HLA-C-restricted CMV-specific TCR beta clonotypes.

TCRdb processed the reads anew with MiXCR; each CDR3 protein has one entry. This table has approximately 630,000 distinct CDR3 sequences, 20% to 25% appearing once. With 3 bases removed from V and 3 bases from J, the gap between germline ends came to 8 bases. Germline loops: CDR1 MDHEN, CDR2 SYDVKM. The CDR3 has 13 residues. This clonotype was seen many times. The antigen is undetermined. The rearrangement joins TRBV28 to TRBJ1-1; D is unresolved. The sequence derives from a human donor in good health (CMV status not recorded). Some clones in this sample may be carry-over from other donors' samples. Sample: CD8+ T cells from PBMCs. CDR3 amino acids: CASSFPMDTEAFF. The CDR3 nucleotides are TGTGCCAGCAGTTTCCCAATGGACACTGAAGCTTTCTTT. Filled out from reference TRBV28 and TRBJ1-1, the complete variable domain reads DVKVTQSSRYLVKRTGEKVFLECVQDMDHENMFWYRQDPGLGLRLIYFSYDVKMKEKGDIPEGYSVSREKKERFSLILESASTNQTSMYLCASSFPMDTEAFFGQGTRLTVV.